Listed below are T cell receptor beta chains from one sample, sequenced in a study of blood T cell repertoires in COVID-19. The repertoire was sequenced with immunoSEQ multiplex PCR; TCRdb's copy has only in-frame clones and lacks some. The top ten clones hold about 0.65% of a sample with about 470,000 clones, 87% of them seen once. Sequenced input: PBMCs or T cells enriched from blood (not recorded which). All receptors derive from a woman aged 18-29 years who had recovered from COVID-19. Both conserved end residues are part of each CDR3. The D gene is left open where the match is weak. Only some rows state a clone size, as once, few, many or a class for expanded clones.

abundance: .; d_gene: TRBD1; v_gene: TRBV2; j_gene: TRBJ1-1; CDR3aa: CASTDRANTEAFF; CDR3nt: TGTGCCAGCACAGACAGGGCCAACACTGAAGCTTTCTTT
abundance: .; d_gene: .; v_gene: TRBV28; j_gene: TRBJ1-2; CDR3aa: CASNGQNYGYTF; CDR3nt: TGTGCCAGCAATGGACAGAACTATGGCTACACCTTC
abundance: .; d_gene: TRBD1; v_gene: TRBV3-1/TRBV3-2; j_gene: TRBJ1-5; CDR3aa: CASSQDPGTVGQHF; CDR3nt: TGTGCCAGCAGCCAAGATCCCGGGACAGTGGGCCAGCATTTT
abundance: .; d_gene: TRBD2; v_gene: TRBV3-1/TRBV3-2; j_gene: TRBJ2-1; CDR3aa: CASSHGGGDNEQFF; CDR3nt: TGTGCCAGCAGCCACGGCGGGGGGGACAATGAGCAGTTCTTC
abundance: .; d_gene: TRBD1; v_gene: TRBV7-9; j_gene: TRBJ2-1; CDR3aa: CASSPEGQVSYNEQFF; CDR3nt: TGTGCCAGCAGCCCAGAAGGACAGGTTTCCTACAATGAGCAGTTCTTC
abundance: .; d_gene: TRBD1; v_gene: TRBV5-5; j_gene: TRBJ2-3; CDR3aa: CASSSITGGTDTQYF; CDR3nt: TGTGCCAGCAGCTCGATCACAGGGGGGACAGATACGCAGTATTTT
abundance: .; d_gene: .; v_gene: TRBV7-8; j_gene: TRBJ2-7; CDR3aa: CASSLVQTYEQYF; CDR3nt: TGTGCCAGCAGCTTAGTACAGACCTACGAGCAGTACTTC
abundance: few; d_gene: .; v_gene: TRBV2; j_gene: TRBJ1-1; CDR3aa: CASSVGDTEAFF; CDR3nt: TGTGCCAGCAGTGTAGGGGACACTGAAGCTTTCTTT
abundance: .; d_gene: .; v_gene: TRBV12-5; j_gene: TRBJ2-1; CDR3aa: CASGLVAQGGNEQFF; CDR3nt: TGTGCTAGTGGTTTGGTAGCCCAGGGAGGCAATGAGCAGTTCTTC
abundance: .; d_gene: TRBD2; v_gene: TRBV5-1; j_gene: TRBJ2-1; CDR3aa: CASSLGGEGGEQFF; CDR3nt: TGCGCCAGCAGCTTGGGTGGGGAGGGCGGTGAGCAGTTCTTC
abundance: .; d_gene: TRBD1; v_gene: TRBV2; j_gene: TRBJ1-2; CDR3aa: CASTRGQANFGYTF; CDR3nt: TGTGCCAGCACACGGGGACAGGCGAACTTTGGCTACACCTTC
abundance: .; d_gene: .; v_gene: TRBV10-3; j_gene: TRBJ2-2; CDR3aa: CAISEYSNTGELFF; CDR3nt: TGTGCCATCAGTGAATACTCGAACACCGGGGAGCTGTTTTTT